These T cell receptor beta chains were read from a single sample in a study of T cells in Graves' hyperthyroidism and ophthalmopathy. MiXCR was run by TCRdb on the multiplex PCR reads, yielding one entry per CDR3 protein. The sample shows about 500,000 distinct CDR3 sequences, 16% of them seen only once. Sequencing used blood. The receptors stem from a woman aged 18-29 years with Graves' hyperthyroidism. Each CDR3 is given with its conserved first and last residue. D genes are given only for firm matches. The size entry is marked missing in some rows and otherwise reads once, few, many or a size class.

d_call: TRBD1
clone_size: many
j_call: TRBJ2-7
v_call: TRBV6-6
cdr3_nt: TGTGCCAGCAGTTACCTATTGGGACAGGGCCACGAGCAGTACTTC
cdr3_aa: CASSYLLGQGHEQYF

d_call: -
clone_size: few
j_call: TRBJ2-1
v_call: TRBV20-1
cdr3_nt: TGCAGTGCTAGAGATCGGGGCAGGGTGACGTACAATGAGCAGTTCTTC
cdr3_aa: CSARDRGRVTYNEQFF

d_call: TRBD2
clone_size: many
j_call: TRBJ2-2
v_call: TRBV2
cdr3_nt: TGTGCCAGCAGACTGACTAGCGGGAGGGCTGAGCTGTTTTTT
cdr3_aa: CASRLTSGRAELFF

d_call: TRBD1
clone_size: -
j_call: TRBJ1-3
v_call: TRBV6-1
cdr3_nt: TGTGCCAGCAGGCCCGGGACAGGTGGAAACACCATATATTTT
cdr3_aa: CASRPGTGGNTIYF

d_call: TRBD2
clone_size: -
j_call: TRBJ2-7
v_call: TRBV5-4
cdr3_nt: TGTGCCAGCAGCTTGGGGCGGGGGAGCTCCTACGAGCAGTACTTC
cdr3_aa: CASSLGRGSSYEQYF

d_call: -
clone_size: many
j_call: TRBJ1-1
v_call: TRBV7-2
cdr3_nt: TGTGCCAGCAGCTTAGTGGGTCCTGTGACGAACACTGAAGCTTTCTTT
cdr3_aa: CASSLVGPVTNTEAFF

d_call: -
clone_size: -
j_call: TRBJ1-1
v_call: TRBV19
cdr3_nt: TGTGCCAGTACCCCGGCCCCGTGGACTGAAGCTTTCTTT
cdr3_aa: CASTPAPWTEAFF

d_call: -
clone_size: -
j_call: TRBJ1-2
v_call: TRBV9
cdr3_nt: TGTGCCAGCAGCCCCCGGCCGGGACGGAACACCTATGGCTACACCTTC
cdr3_aa: CASSPRPGRNTYGYTF

d_call: TRBD1
clone_size: many
j_call: TRBJ1-1
v_call: TRBV12-3/TRBV12-4
cdr3_nt: TGTGCCAGCAGTAGAGACAGGGCCCTTGAAGCTTTCTTT
cdr3_aa: CASSRDRALEAFF

d_call: TRBD2
clone_size: many
j_call: TRBJ2-7
v_call: TRBV12-3/TRBV12-4
cdr3_nt: TGTGCCAGCAGACCGGGACTAGCGGTGTACGAGCAGTACTTC
cdr3_aa: CASRPGLAVYEQYF

d_call: TRBD2
clone_size: few
j_call: TRBJ2-1
v_call: TRBV11-3
cdr3_nt: TGTGCCAGCAGCTACGGGGGGGCTCGCGACAATGAGCAGTTCTTC
cdr3_aa: CASSYGGARDNEQFF

d_call: -
clone_size: -
j_call: TRBJ1-4
v_call: TRBV29-1
cdr3_nt: TGCAGCGTGGGAGTCGCAGGTCTTGTAGAAAAACTGTTTTTT
cdr3_aa: CSVGVAGLVEKLFF

d_call: -
clone_size: -
j_call: TRBJ2-1
v_call: TRBV30
cdr3_nt: TGTGCCTGGACATATGGGCGGAATGAGCAGTTCTTC
cdr3_aa: CAWTYGRNEQFF

d_call: TRBD1
clone_size: few
j_call: TRBJ2-5
v_call: TRBV29-1
cdr3_nt: TGCAGCGTTGTGACAGGGGTTAAAGAGACCCAGTACTTC
cdr3_aa: CSVVTGVKETQYF

d_call: -
clone_size: few
j_call: TRBJ2-7
v_call: TRBV6-2/TRBV6-3
cdr3_nt: TGTGCCAGCACCTCTAGTGACTACGAGCAGTACTTC
cdr3_aa: CASTSSDYEQYF

d_call: TRBD1
clone_size: -
j_call: TRBJ2-4
v_call: TRBV19
cdr3_nt: TGTGCCAGTAGCCCCGGGCGACAGGGGCCCAAAAACATTCAGTACTTC
cdr3_aa: CASSPGRQGPKNIQYF

d_call: TRBD2
clone_size: many
j_call: TRBJ2-1
v_call: TRBV28
cdr3_nt: TGTGCCAGCAGTGTGGAGGGTAGCGGGAGTACGGATGAGCAGTTCTTC
cdr3_aa: CASSVEGSGSTDEQFF

d_call: TRBD2
clone_size: few
j_call: TRBJ2-1
v_call: TRBV12-3/TRBV12-4
cdr3_nt: TGTGCCAGCACCCCCGTTCGAGCGGGAGGGGTCAATGAGCAGTTCTTC
cdr3_aa: CASTPVRAGGVNEQFF

d_call: -
clone_size: -
j_call: TRBJ2-3
v_call: TRBV20-1
cdr3_nt: TGCAGTGCTATAGGAGCGGTTACAAAGGCAGATACGCAGTATTTT
cdr3_aa: CSAIGAVTKADTQYF

d_call: TRBD2
clone_size: few
j_call: TRBJ2-2
v_call: TRBV20-1
cdr3_nt: TGCAGTGCTAGGGCCCTCAGGACTAGCGGGAGACCCGGGGAGCTGTTTTTT
cdr3_aa: CSARALRTSGRPGELFF

d_call: -
clone_size: -
j_call: TRBJ1-2
v_call: TRBV7-9
cdr3_nt: TGTGCCAGCAGCCTCCGAGAGGGAGGGGGAGTAGGCTACACCTTC
cdr3_aa: CASSLREGGGVGYTF

d_call: TRBD1
clone_size: -
j_call: TRBJ2-3
v_call: TRBV19
cdr3_nt: TGTGCCAGTAGTATAGATGGACAGGTTCTCACAGATACGCAGTATTTT
cdr3_aa: CASSIDGQVLTDTQYF

d_call: -
clone_size: many
j_call: TRBJ2-7
v_call: TRBV7-2
cdr3_nt: TGTGCCAGCAGCTTAATGGCCTGGGAGCAGTACTTC
cdr3_aa: CASSLMAWEQYF

d_call: -
clone_size: few
j_call: TRBJ2-3
v_call: TRBV30
cdr3_nt: TGTGCCTGGAGTGCGGGAAGCACAGATACGCAGTATTTT
cdr3_aa: CAWSAGSTDTQYF

d_call: -
clone_size: few
j_call: TRBJ2-7
v_call: TRBV15
cdr3_nt: TGTGCCACCAGCAGAGATGCTGGACCGAGATACGAGCAGTACTTC
cdr3_aa: CATSRDAGPRYEQYF

d_call: -
clone_size: -
j_call: TRBJ1-6
v_call: TRBV6-2/TRBV6-3
cdr3_nt: TGTGCCAGCCTAAGCGCATATAAGGCAGAATACTCACCCCTCCACTTT
cdr3_aa: CASLSAYKAEYSPLHF

d_call: -
clone_size: -
j_call: TRBJ2-5
v_call: TRBV7-8
cdr3_nt: TGTGCCAGCAGCTTAACAGGACAGATTCAAGGGGAGACCCAGTACTTC
cdr3_aa: CASSLTGQIQGETQYF

d_call: -
clone_size: few
j_call: TRBJ1-5
v_call: TRBV12-3/TRBV12-4
cdr3_nt: TGTGCCAGCAGTTTTGGGGTGGGCAATCAGCCCCAGCATTTT
cdr3_aa: CASSFGVGNQPQHF

d_call: -
clone_size: many
j_call: TRBJ1-2
v_call: TRBV18
cdr3_nt: TGTGCCAGCTCACCAACGGGGGATGGTGGCTACACCTTC
cdr3_aa: CASSPTGDGGYTF

d_call: TRBD2
clone_size: -
j_call: TRBJ2-1
v_call: TRBV18
cdr3_nt: TGTGCCAGCTCACCTCTCGCGGGAGGGCCGGTGGGGTCCTACAATGAGCAGTTCTTC
cdr3_aa: CASSPLAGGPVGSYNEQFF

d_call: TRBD2
clone_size: many
j_call: TRBJ2-1
v_call: TRBV20-1
cdr3_nt: TGCAGTGCTACCCGGGGGGGCCCTAACAATGAGCAGTTCTTC
cdr3_aa: CSATRGGPNNEQFF

d_call: TRBD1
clone_size: few
j_call: TRBJ1-5
v_call: TRBV6-1
cdr3_nt: TGTGCCAGCAGTTTACGTCCCGGGACAGGGGGTTATCAGCCCCAGCATTTT
cdr3_aa: CASSLRPGTGGYQPQHF

d_call: -
clone_size: many
j_call: TRBJ2-3
v_call: TRBV2
cdr3_nt: TGTGCCAGTAGCAGGGTTACAGATACGCAGTATTTT
cdr3_aa: CASSRVTDTQYF

d_call: -
clone_size: few
j_call: TRBJ2-4
v_call: TRBV5-1
cdr3_nt: TGCGCCAGCATCGGACAGAGCAAAAACATTCAGTACTTC
cdr3_aa: CASIGQSKNIQYF

d_call: TRBD1
clone_size: few
j_call: TRBJ1-1
v_call: TRBV11-2
cdr3_nt: TGTGCCAGCAGGGCTCCCGGGACAGGGGGGACTGAAGCTTTCTTT
cdr3_aa: CASRAPGTGGTEAFF